The following is a T cell receptor beta chain sequence with its context. As yet, its antigen is unknown. The sample's treatment: oral pan-JAK inhibitor, 5-10 mg twice daily. This sample was taken from a study of CD8+ T cells in alopecia areata. Study at large: Scoring treated patients' severity relied on the percentage of scalp area affected. Whole-study results and caveats: Alopecia totalis/universalis scalp especially showed more expanded CD8+ clones than normal scalp. Scalp clonality and expanded CD8+ clones among the top 100 were significantly decreased by tofacitinib. Whereas mice showed it more clearly, TCR sharing across patients was murkier, possibly because of HLA.

Extraction of RNA preceded its reverse transcription into cDNA, which served as the sequencing template. The assay was immunoSEQ multiplex PCR, and TCRdb's table has in-frame clones only and misses some. Among around 210,000 clones listed, 55% to 70% were seen once. The V gene's germline CDR1 is ENHRY and CDR2 SYGVKD. Trimming cost V 1 base and J 7 bases; bases outside gene matches: 4. The CDR3 has 15 residues. The rearrangement joins TRBV10-3 to TRBJ1-6, with 7 bases identical to TRBD1. This clonotype originated in a human donor with alopecia areata. The source material was CD4+ T cells sorted from blood, sampled at week 4, from a patient treated with tofacitinib. The CDR3 DNA reads as TGTGCCATCAGTGAGTACAAGACAGGGAATTCACCCCTCCACTTT. It codes for CAISEYKTGNSPLHF.